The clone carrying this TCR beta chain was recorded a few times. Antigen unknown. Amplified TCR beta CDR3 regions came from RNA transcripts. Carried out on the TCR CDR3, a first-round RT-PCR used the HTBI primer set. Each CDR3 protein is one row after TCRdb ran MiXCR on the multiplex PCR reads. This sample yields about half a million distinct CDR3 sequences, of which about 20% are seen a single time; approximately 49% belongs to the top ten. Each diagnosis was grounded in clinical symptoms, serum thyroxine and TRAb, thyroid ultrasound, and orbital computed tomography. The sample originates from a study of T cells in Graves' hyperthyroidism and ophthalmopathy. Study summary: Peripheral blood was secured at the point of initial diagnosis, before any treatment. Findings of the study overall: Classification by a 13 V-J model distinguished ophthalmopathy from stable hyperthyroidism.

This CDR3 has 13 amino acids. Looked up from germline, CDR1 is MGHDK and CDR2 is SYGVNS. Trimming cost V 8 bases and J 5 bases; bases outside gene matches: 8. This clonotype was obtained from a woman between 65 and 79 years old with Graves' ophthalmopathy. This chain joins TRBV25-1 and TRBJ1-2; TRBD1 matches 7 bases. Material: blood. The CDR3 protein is CASGVAGGYGYTF. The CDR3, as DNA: TGTGCCAGCGGTGTAGCAGGGGGATATGGCTACACCTTC.